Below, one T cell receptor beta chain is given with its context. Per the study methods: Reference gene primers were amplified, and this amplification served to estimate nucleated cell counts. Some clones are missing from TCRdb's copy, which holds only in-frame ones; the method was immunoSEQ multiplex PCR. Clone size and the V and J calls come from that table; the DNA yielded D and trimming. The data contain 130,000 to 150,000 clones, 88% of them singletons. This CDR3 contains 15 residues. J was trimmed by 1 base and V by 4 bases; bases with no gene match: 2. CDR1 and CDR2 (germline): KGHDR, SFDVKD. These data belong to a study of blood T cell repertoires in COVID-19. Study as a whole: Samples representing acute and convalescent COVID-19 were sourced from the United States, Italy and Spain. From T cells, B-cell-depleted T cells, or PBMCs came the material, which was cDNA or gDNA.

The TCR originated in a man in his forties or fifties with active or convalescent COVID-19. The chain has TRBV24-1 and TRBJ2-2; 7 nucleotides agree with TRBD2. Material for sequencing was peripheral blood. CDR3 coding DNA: TGTGCCACCAGTGACCCTAGCGGGAACACCGGGGAGCTGTTTTTT. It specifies CATSDPSGNTGELFF.